Sequencing of this T cell receptor beta chain was carried out in a study of T-cell memory formation after mild COVID-19 (dated by TCRdb to 2020 to 2023). With regard to the full study: TCR sequence clusters from the two donors were found to be largely donor specific. T-cell clones expanding and contracting after mild COVID-19 in a couple of donors were tracked by longitudinal TCRalpha and TCRbeta repertoire sequencing. Two young, previously healthy adult volunteers, one female and one male, were included in the cohort. Results the study describes overall, beyond this receptor: Some responding clones were found in pre-infection memory, which suggests that pre-existing cross-reactive memory T cells took part in the SARS-CoV-2 response. Whether the second-wave clones peaking on day 37 were SARS-CoV-2 specific was not confirmed. The study covered only a couple of mild cases, and larger cohorts including severe cases with pre-infection samples were considered necessary. Contracting CD4+ clones turned up mainly in the CM and EM memory subsets, whereas EMRA was where CD8+ clones were enriched. From day 15 to 85, contracting clones showed balanced CD4/CD8 phenotypes, whereas a second wave of clones that expanded from day 15 to 37 leaned towards CD4+.

CDR1 SEHNR and CDR2 FQNEAQ were looked up in the germline V gene (reference sequence). Trimming removed 2 bases from V and 6 bases from J, leaving 14 bases between the germline ends. From the cysteine up to the phenylalanine, the CDR3 has a length of 15 residues. Only the CDR3 DNA stays, 45 bases, in frame from base 1. In regard to this clonotype: Its antigen target is currently unknown. The sample holds no much larger clone one base away, and base qualities are not on file.

Sequencing used an Illumina NovaSeq 6000. Using 5'RACE with constant-segment primers, TCRalpha and TCRbeta cDNA libraries were constructed, with sample barcodes and unique molecular identifiers added in the process. Trizol reagent was used to extract RNA from every sample. Amplification of the libraries took two PCR steps, and the second step added a second sample barcode plus Illumina TruSeq adapters. The libraries were sequenced on an Illumina NovaSeq using 2 x 150 bp paired-end reads. In the paper's pipeline: With migec v1.2.7, reads were demultiplexed and then collapsed into UMI-guided consensus sequences. Using mixcr v2.1.11, the UMI consensuses were aligned to TRA and TRB V and J templates and assembled into clonotypes. A clonotype was counted as expanded or contracted only if both edgeR and NoisET called the change significant, with noise models trained on biological replicates. For edgeR calls, the cutoffs were a false discovery rate-adjusted p below 0.01 and a log2 fold-change threshold of 1. As an exploratory analysis of dynamics, max-normalized trajectories of the 1000 most abundant clonotypes were examined with PCA combined with hierarchical clustering. Each responding clone was given a CD4 or CD8 phenotype based on the CD4+ and CD8+ repertoires, which had been sequenced separately. The public reads were quality trimmed at Q25 with fastp and then assembled into clones with MiXCR by TCRdb, keeping productive beta chains. Each record represents a unique CDR3 protein, reported with the most common genes and DNA among its rows. TCRdb's processing, not the authors' own work, is the source of the V and J calls. In this sample the table shows roughly 86,000 distinct CDR3 sequences, roughly an eighth of which occur a single time. The ten largest clones take up about 26% of the sample.

Ficoll-Paque density gradient centrifugation was the method used to isolate PBMCs. This receptor chain uses TRBV7-9 and TRBJ2-1; a tentative D call is TRBD1 (6 bases match). Sequenced input: PBMCs or a T cell subset sorted from them (not recorded which). The sequence was obtained from an adult woman who had mild COVID-19 (a few samples of this study predate the infection). The sample titles of this study are shuffled in the database, so cell type and time point are left out; the donor was told from shared clones. This receptor carries the CDR3 CASSLLTGLFNEQFF. The nucleotide sequence is TGTGCCAGCAGCTTATTAACAGGGCTATTCAATGAGCAGTTCTTC.